This TCR beta chain originates from a study of shared clonotypes between healthy human individuals. Study-wide context: Three plates were used per donor for CD4 naive, three for CD4 memory, two for CD8 naive and one for CD8 memory. Study-level results: It was anticipated that sequencing depth would influence how many clonotypes donors shared.

J was trimmed by 6 bases and V by 1 base; bases with no gene match: 9. The CDR3 loop spans 16 amino acids. Germline values: CDR1 SEHNR, CDR2 FQNEAQ (reference sequence). The data were produced by immunoSEQ multiplex PCR, yet TCRdb's version contains in-frame clones alone and is incomplete. The sample has approximately 1.9 million clones, approximately 92% seen once. As for this clone: Its target is not known.

Naivety among CD8 cells was defined by CD45RO negativity and positive CCR7 selection, thereby excluding terminally differentiated effector memory CD45RA+ cells. All the donors were Caucasian adults who lived in Nashville, Tennessee. This sequence joins TRBV7-9 and TRBJ2-3; 8 nucleotides match TRBD1. The clonotype originates from a man aged 18 to 29 in good health. Some clones in this sample may be carry-over from other donors' samples. Specimen: naive CD8+ T cells from PBMCs. Here the CDR3 DNA reads TGTGCCAGCAGCTTAGTGAGCGGACAGGGAGCCGATACGCAGTATTTT. As protein: CASSLVSGQGADTQYF.